The rows below give T cell receptor beta chains drawn from one sample of a study of T cell repertoires in cytomegalovirus infection. TCRdb analysed the reads with MiXCR anew, one entry per CDR3 protein. The sample yields roughly 68,000 distinct CDR3 sequences, roughly a fifth seen once. What these receptors recognize is not known. Sample: CD8+ T cells from cultured PBMCs, taken from culture after CMV antigen stimulation. These receptors were taken from a human donor in good health (CMV status not recorded). Some clones in this sample may be carry-over from other donors' samples. CDR3s include the opening cysteine and the closing phenylalanine or tryptophan. The D gene is left open where the match is weak. Expanded clones are given a class, and other clones once, few, many or no size at all.

>few|-|TRBJ2-3|TRBV4-1
TGCGCCAGCAGCCCCGCTGGGGGGGCCGGGACAGATACGCAGTATTTT
CASSPAGGAGTDTQYF
>-|-|TRBJ1-5|TRBV7-9
TGTGCCAGCAGCGGGGGGGGAGCAGGCTATAGCAATCAGCCCCAGCATTTT
CASSGGGAGYSNQPQHF
>many|-|TRBJ1-1|TRBV6-1
TGTGCCAGCAGTCAATCAGGGGTGAACACTGAAGCTTTCTTT
CASSQSGVNTEAFF
>few|-|TRBJ2-2|TRBV12-3/TRBV12-4
TGTGCCAGCAATGCGGCACCTACCACCACCGGGGAGCTGTTTTTT
CASNAAPTTTGELFF
>-|-|TRBJ2-1|TRBV24-1
TGTGCCACCAGTGACCATGGCGACAGAGGCAATGAGCAGTTCTTC
CATSDHGDRGNEQFF
>-|TRBD2|TRBJ2-1|TRBV7-8
TGTGCCAGCAGGTTGGGGGGGAGCTCCTACAATGAGCAGTTCTTC
CASRLGGSSYNEQFF
>few|-|TRBJ2-7|TRBV7-2
TGTGCCAGCAGCCGGGGGCTCCCCCCTTTGGAGCAGTACTTC
CASSRGLPPLEQYF
>-|-|TRBJ1-1|TRBV12-3/TRBV12-4
TGTGCCAGCAGTCCCGACGGGGGGATGAACACTGAAGCTTTCTTT
CASSPDGGMNTEAFF
>-|-|TRBJ2-1|TRBV7-6
TGTGCCAGCAGCTTAGCGTGGGGACCGAACAATGAGCAGTTCTTC
CASSLAWGPNNEQFF
>-|TRBD1|TRBJ1-1|TRBV19
TGTGCCAGTAACCTGGACAGGGAAGCTTTCTTT
CASNLDREAFF
>-|TRBD2|TRBJ2-5|TRBV7-2
TGTGCCAGCAGCTTCACGGGGGGGTACCTAGAGACCCAGTACTTC
CASSFTGGYLETQYF
>few|-|TRBJ2-7|TRBV12-3/TRBV12-4
TGTGCCAGCAGTTTTAGTGTTTATCTGGGCGAGCAGTACTTC
CASSFSVYLGEQYF
>few|-|TRBJ1-1|TRBV7-9
TGTGCCAGCAGCTTGGGATCGGGGCCGCTTGAAAACACTGAAGCTTTCTTT
CASSLGSGPLENTEAFF
>-|-|TRBJ1-2|TRBV12-3/TRBV12-4
TGTGCCAGCAGTTTCGGGGGCGCATTTTATGGCTACACCTTC
CASSFGGAFYGYTF
>many|-|TRBJ1-5|TRBV6-1
TGTGCCAGCCGGAGGGCCTTCAATAGCAATCAGCCCCAGCATTTT
CASRRAFNSNQPQHF
>-|TRBD2|TRBJ2-7|TRBV6-2/TRBV6-3
TGTGCCAGCAGTTACTCGGCTAGCGGTAGCTACGAGCAGTACTTC
CASSYSASGSYEQYF
>many|-|TRBJ2-3|TRBV5-4
TGTGCCAGCAGCCACAACACAGATACGCAGTATTTT
CASSHNTDTQYF
>-|-|TRBJ1-5|TRBV6-2/TRBV6-3
TGTGCCAGCAGATTTACAGGTAGCAATCAGCCCCAGCATTTT
CASRFTGSNQPQHF
>few|-|TRBJ2-5|TRBV7-9
TGTGCCATCCGGATACAGCGGCAAGAGACCCAGTACTTC
CAIRIQRQETQYF
>-|TRBD2|TRBJ2-3|TRBV28
TGTGCCAGCAGTCCGTATACTAGCGGGTCTAGCACAGATACGCAGTATTTT
CASSPYTSGSSTDTQYF
>few|-|TRBJ2-1|TRBV12-3/TRBV12-4
TGTGCCACCGGGGCAGGGAGCGGCTCCTACAATGAGCAGTTCTTC
CATGAGSGSYNEQFF
>few|-|TRBJ1-2|TRBV28
TGTGCCAGCAGTTTTTGGGATGGCTACACCTTC
CASSFWDGYTF
>-|TRBD1|TRBJ1-2|TRBV29-1
TGCAGCGTTGCCCCGGGACAGAACTATGGCTACACCTTC
CSVAPGQNYGYTF
>-|-|TRBJ2-7|TRBV7-2
TGTGCCAGCAGCTCCTTGACAGGTGAATCCTACGAGCAGTACTTC
CASSSLTGESYEQYF
>-|-|TRBJ2-1|TRBV4-2
TGTGCCAGCAGCCATAGTTCGGCAGGGGGGCCTGAGCAGTTCTTC
CASSHSSAGGPEQFF
>few|-|TRBJ2-7|TRBV29-1
TGCAGCGTTGGAAGGGATTCAGCCCCTTACGAGCAGTACTTC
CSVGRDSAPYEQYF
>-|-|TRBJ1-5|TRBV7-7
TGTGCCAGCAGCCAGACAGGAACCAATCAGCCCCAGCATTTT
CASSQTGTNQPQHF
>many|-|TRBJ1-5|TRBV12-3/TRBV12-4
TGTGCCAGCAGTTTATCAAGTAGCAATCAGCCCCAGCATTTT
CASSLSSSNQPQHF
>-|-|TRBJ1-2|TRBV20-1
TGCAGTGCTAGAGATAGGGGGATTACCTATGGCTACACCTTC
CSARDRGITYGYTF
>-|-|TRBJ1-5|TRBV6-6
TGTGCCAGCAGTGAGGGGTACGCCGAGACTAATCAGCCCCAGCATTTT
CASSEGYAETNQPQHF
>-|-|TRBJ1-1|TRBV27
TGTGCCAGCAGTATAAAGGGGGTTGCGAACACTGAAGCTTTCTTT
CASSIKGVANTEAFF
>-|-|TRBJ1-1|TRBV7-9
TGTGCCAGCAGCCCCCCGGGACGGGTGAACACTGAAGCTTTCTTT
CASSPPGRVNTEAFF
>few|TRBD1|TRBJ2-1|TRBV7-2
TGTGCCAGCAGCGCCCGGGACAGGCTAAACAATGAGCAGTTCTTC
CASSARDRLNNEQFF
>few|-|TRBJ1-4|TRBV7-2
TGTGCCAGCAGCTTAGAGCGGTCGCGAAATGAAAAACTGTTTTTT
CASSLERSRNEKLFF
>-|-|TRBJ1-1|TRBV29-1
TGCAGCGTTGGGACTGGGCCGGGCACTGAAGCTTTCTTT
CSVGTGPGTEAFF
>-|-|TRBJ1-1|TRBV7-2
TGTGCCAGCAGCTCCAGAATACCTACAAGGAACACTGAAGCTTTCTTT
CASSSRIPTRNTEAFF
>-|TRBD1|TRBJ2-7|TRBV2
TGTGCCAGCAGTGAAATGGGACAGGGAGCCTACGAGCAGTACTTC
CASSEMGQGAYEQYF
>-|-|TRBJ2-5|TRBV19
TGTGCCAGTAGTGGCTACAGGAGGCGCAGGAGGGAGACCCAGTACTTC
CASSGYRRRRRETQYF
>-|TRBD2|TRBJ2-3|TRBV10-3
TGTGCCATCAGTGTGTCTAGCGGGAGGAGCACAGATACGCAGTATTTT
CAISVSSGRSTDTQYF
>-|-|TRBJ1-1|TRBV6-2/TRBV6-3
TGTGCCAGCAGTTACTCACAGGGAAACACTGAAGCTTTCTTT
CASSYSQGNTEAFF
>-|TRBD2|TRBJ2-3|TRBV19
TGTGCCAGTACATCCGCTGCGGGGGGGCCCAAAAGCACAGATACGCAGTATTTT
CASTSAAGGPKSTDTQYF
>-|-|TRBJ2-7|TRBV6-2/TRBV6-3
TGTGCCAGCAGTTTGTTTCGGGCTTCGGGTTACGAGCAGTACTTC
CASSLFRASGYEQYF
>-|-|TRBJ2-1|TRBV14
TGTGCCAGCAGCCACACTAGCTCCTACAATGAGCAGTTCTTC
CASSHTSSYNEQFF
>-|-|TRBJ1-2|TRBV12-3/TRBV12-4
TGTGCCAGCAGTTTAGGAGGGGCGGGCGGCTACACCTTC
CASSLGGAGGYTF
>-|-|TRBJ2-1|TRBV12-3/TRBV12-4
TGTGCCAGCAGTTTCGGTGAATGGAGCTCCTACAATGAGCAGTTCTTC
CASSFGEWSSYNEQFF
>few|-|TRBJ1-2|TRBV7-9
TGTGCCAGCAGCTTAGTCTCGAGGGGCTACACCTTC
CASSLVSRGYTF
>few|-|TRBJ2-7|TRBV4-1
TGCGCCAGCAGCCAAGAGTGGCACGACTCCTACGAGCAGTACTTC
CASSQEWHDSYEQYF
>-|-|TRBJ1-1|TRBV11-3
TGTGCCAGCAGCTCCAGGGGTACCACTGAAGCTTTCTTT
CASSSRGTTEAFF
>few|-|TRBJ2-2|TRBV7-8
TGTGCCAGCAGCCTGGTAGCCGGGATTAGGACCGGGGAGCTGTTTTTT
CASSLVAGIRTGELFF
>-|TRBD1|TRBJ2-1|TRBV7-9
TGTGCCAGCAGCTCCCGGCAGGGGGAAGATGAGCAGTTCTTC
CASSSRQGEDEQFF
>-|TRBD1|TRBJ2-2|TRBV7-2
TGTGCCAGCAGCCCACCAGGGGGTGGAGCCGGGGAGCTGTTTTTT
CASSPPGGGAGELFF
>-|TRBD1|TRBJ2-3|TRBV7-8
TGTGCCAGCAGCTTATTTGACAGGGCGGCAGATACGCAGTATTTT
CASSLFDRAADTQYF
>-|TRBD1|TRBJ1-5|TRBV6-2/TRBV6-3
TGTGCCAGCAGTATGGACAGGGGCAATCAGCCCCAGCATTTT
CASSMDRGNQPQHF
>few|-|TRBJ2-3|TRBV7-9
TGTGCCAGCAGTACCGGACAATATAGCACAGATACGCAGTATTTT
CASSTGQYSTDTQYF
>-|TRBD1|TRBJ2-7|TRBV2
TGTGCCAGCAGTGAACCATTACAGGGGCCAGGCTACGAGCAGTACTTC
CASSEPLQGPGYEQYF
>few|-|TRBJ1-3|TRBV7-2
TGTGCCAGCAGCTCCCTAGACGCAGTCTCTGGAAACACCATATATTTT
CASSSLDAVSGNTIYF
>-|-|TRBJ1-1|TRBV6-6
TGTGCCAGCAGTAGATTTAGCACTGAAGCTTTCTTT
CASSRFSTEAFF